Sequencing of this T cell receptor (beta chain) was carried out in a study of blood T cell repertoires in COVID-19. For the study at large: Nucleic acid was either cDNA or gDNA, and it came from T cells, B-cell-depleted T cells, or PBMCs.

Participant-reported clinical history was the basis for cohort assignment. Germline values: CDR1 LNHDA, CDR2 SQIVND (reference sequence). V shed 8 bases, J shed 5 bases, and the junction held 6 bases outside the gene matches. CDR3 size: 14 residues. The repertoire was sequenced with immunoSEQ multiplex PCR; TCRdb's copy has only in-frame clones and lacks some. The sample carries hundreds of thousands of clones, around 86% recorded once. The sample comprised PBMCs or T cells enriched from blood (not recorded which). The chain couples TRBV19 to TRBJ2-7; 13 bases agree with TRBD2. This clonotype originated in a man in his thirties or forties who had recovered from COVID-19. CDR3 nucleotides: TGTGCCAGTGGACTAGCGGGAGTCAGGAACGAGCAGTACTTC. It specifies CASGLAGVRNEQYF.